The T cell receptor (beta chain) described here comes from a study of T cell responses to AZD1222 COVID-19 vaccine. This CDR3 has 14 residues. Germline-derived CDR1 and CDR2 are SEHNR and FQNEAQ (reference sequence). Unmatched junction bases numbered 6, after V lost 5 bases and J lost 4 bases. Assay used: immunoSEQ multiplex PCR; TCRdb lists only in-frame clones, some missing. The data show some 130,000 clones, approximately 85% seen once. This clonotype was obtained from an adult in good health. Sequences were derived from peripheral blood, sampled on day 0 of AZD1222 vaccination. The rearrangement joins TRBV7-9 to TRBJ2-3, with 7 bases that match TRBD2. CDR3 sequence: CASSPGGAADTQYF. CDR3 bases: TGTGCCAGCAGCCCGGGGGGAGCGGCAGATACGCAGTATTTT.